A single sample is the source of the 18 T cell receptor beta chains below, sequenced in a study of T-cell memory formation after mild COVID-19. MiXCR, run by TCRdb on the 5' RACE reads, gives a single entry per CDR3 protein. The sample has some 70,000 distinct CDR3 sequences, about a sixth seen once. The sequenced sample consisted of PBMCs or a T cell subset sorted from them (not recorded which). These receptor sequences come from an adult woman who had mild COVID-19 (a few samples of this study predate the infection). Cell type and time point are not known.

This clonotype was seen more than once but under ten times. This sequence joins TRBV7-9 and TRBJ2-3; the match to TRBD2 covers 9 bases. The germline CDR1 and CDR2 sequences are SEHNR and FQNEAQ (reference sequence). V gave up 2 bases and J gave up 4 bases; unmatched junction bases: 7. This CDR3 spans 16 amino acids. Written as DNA, the CDR3 is TGTGCCAGCAGCTTATCGCGGGAGGGCCCGGCAGATACGCAGTATTTT. As protein: CASSLSREGPADTQYF.

In this sample, this clonotype turned up a few times. This chain links TRBV27 with TRBJ2-1; D is perhaps TRBD1 (7 bases). V lost 6 bases to trimming and J lost 1 base, with 19 bases between them. The V gene's germline CDR1 is MNHEY and CDR2 SMNVEV (reference sequence). The CDR3 is 17 amino acids. In nucleotides, the CDR3 is TGTGCCAGCAGCCACAAACAGGGGAGGCTATCCTACAATGAGCAGTTCTTC. Its translation: CASSHKQGRLSYNEQFF.

The chain employs TRBV7-6 and TRBJ2-3; unclear D gene. Trimming cost V 4 bases and J 7 bases, with 6 bases left between them. The CDR3 has 11 amino acids. CDR1 and CDR2 (germline): SGHVS, FNYEAQ. CDR3 DNA: TGTGCCAGCAGCTCCCTCCATACGCAGTATTTT. Protein product: CASSSLHTQYF.

This clonotype was picked up a small number of times. The V gene is TRBV5-1, the J gene TRBJ1-1, with 9 bases that match TRBD1. CDR3 size: 14 residues. Germline trimming cut 5 bases from V and 5 bases from J; bases unmatched to any gene: 7. Germline CDR1 is SGHRS and CDR2 is YFSETQ. The CDR3 sequence: CASSKGQGETEAFF. The CDR3 DNA is TGCGCCAGCAGTAAGGGACAGGGAGAAACTGAAGCTTTCTTT. Variable domain in full (rest from reference TRBV5-1 and TRBJ1-1): KAGVTQTPRYLIKTRGQQVTLSCSPISGHRSVSWYQQTPGQGLQFLFEYFSETQRNKGNFPGRFSGRQFSNSRSEMNVSTLELGDSALYLCASSKGQGETEAFFGQGTRLTVV.

This clonotype was detected only a few times. The chain recombines TRBV11-2 with TRBJ1-5; 10 nucleotides align to TRBD1. The J segment lost 6 bases and the V segment lost 1 base, leaving 9 bases of the junction unmatched. CDR3 length: 17 residues. Germline V gives CDR1 SGHAT, CDR2 FQNNGV. CDR3 nucleotide sequence: TGTGCCAGCAGCTTAGGCGAGGCGGGACAGGGGTTTCAGCCCCAGCATTTT. It encodes CASSLGEAGQGFQPQHF.

This chain connects TRBV5-6 to TRBJ2-1; 8 positions match TRBD2. The germline V gene encodes CDR1 SGHDT and CDR2 YYEEEE. The CDR3 has 17 amino acids. V was pared by 4 bases and J by 4 bases, with 13 bases of the junction left unmatched. In DNA form, the CDR3 reads TGTGCCAGCAGCCCGACAGAGCGGGGGAGTTGGTACAATGAGCAGTTCTTC. Protein product: CASSPTERGSWYNEQFF.

V and J are TRBV3-1 and TRBJ2-3, with TRBD2 identical over 7 bases. The V and J ends lost 5 bases and 5 bases, in that order; junction bases with no gene match: 7. The CDR3 spans 14 residues. CDR1 is LGHDT, CDR2 YNNKEL, per germline (reference sequence). CDR3 nucleotides: TGTGCCAGCAGCACCCGGACTAGGGAAGATACGCAGTATTTT. It encodes CASSTRTREDTQYF.

This chain connects TRBV6-2 or TRBV6-3 to TRBJ1-1; 9 positions match TRBD1. Trimming removed 4 bases from V and 4 bases from J; junction bases left unmatched: 4. The CDR3 runs to 14 residues. The germline gives CDR1 MNHEY, CDR2 SVGEGT. CDR3 protein: CASSFLTGGTEAFF. The CDR3 DNA is TGTGCCAGCAGTTTCCTGACAGGGGGCACTGAAGCTTTCTTT.

The J gene is TRBJ1-5, the V gene TRBV19, with 8 positions matching TRBD1. The junction had 15 bases not matched to a gene; V was cut back by 7 bases and J by 7 bases. Per the germline V gene, CDR1 is LNHDA and CDR2 is SQIVND (reference sequence). This CDR3 comprises 16 residues. The CDR3 bases are TGTGCCAGTAATGTTTCAGGGGGCAAGGGATGGCAGCCCCAGCATTTT. Translating gives CASNVSGGKGWQPQHF.

This chain uses TRBV3-1 with TRBJ2-7; 8 positions match TRBD2. Germline CDR1 and CDR2: LGHDT and YNNKEL (reference sequence). This CDR3 is built from 15 residues. Trimming took 6 bases from V and 0 from J; bases not matched to a gene: 7. The CDR3 loop reads CASSLKAGGSYEQYF. The CDR3 DNA is TGTGCCAGCAGTCTTAAGGCGGGGGGCTCCTACGAGCAGTACTTC.

This clonotype was detected only a few times. V gene TRBV20-1 combines with J gene TRBJ1-2; tentatively, D is TRBD1 (5 bases). Germline V gives CDR1 DFQATT, CDR2 SNEGSKA (reference sequence). This CDR3 comprises 14 residues. The germline V and J ends were trimmed by 5 bases and 4 bases, with 17 bases remaining between them. CDR3 amino acids: CSAPVGQGSYGYTF. CDR3 sequence (DNA): TGCAGTGCTCCAGTAGGCCAGGGAAGCTATGGCTACACCTTC.

The chain couples TRBV5-1 to TRBJ2-5; 10 nucleotides align to TRBD2. Unmatched junction bases numbered 12, after V lost 3 bases and J lost 4 bases. Per germline, CDR1 SGHRS and CDR2 YFSETQ. The CDR3 has 17 residues. This CDR3 reads CASSSGGLASWGETQYF. In DNA form, the CDR3 reads TGCGCCAGCAGCTCGGGGGGACTAGCGTCTTGGGGAGAGACCCAGTACTTC.

This clonotype appeared many times. The genes are TRBV20-1 and TRBJ2-7; D unclear. The CDR3 loop spans 15 amino acids. Germline V gene data show CDR1 as DFQATT and CDR2 as SNEGSKA (reference sequence). V gave up 1 base and J gave up 4 bases, with 17 bases separating them. CDR3 sequence: CSARGFGPDTYEQYF. CDR3 bases: TGCAGTGCTAGAGGATTTGGGCCAGATACTTACGAGCAGTACTTC.

The V gene is TRBV27, the J gene TRBJ1-1, with D maybe TRBD1 (5 bases). The CDR3 totals 14 residues. The germline CDR1 and CDR2 sequences are MNHEY and SMNVEV (reference sequence). V lost 5 bases and J lost 5, with 15 bases in between. The CDR3 coding sequence is TGTGCCAGCAGTCCCCAGGGAGGTATAACTGAAGCTTTCTTT. The encoded protein is CASSPQGGITEAFF.

The rearrangement links TRBV3-1 to TRBJ2-7; the match to TRBD2 covers 7 bases. In germline, CDR1 is LGHDT, CDR2 YNNKEL (reference sequence). CDR3 length equals 15 residues. After removal of 4 bases from V and 5 bases from J, the junction contained 11 bases not matched to a gene. CDR3 protein: CASSRRLAGVDEQYF. CDR3 DNA sequence: TGTGCCAGCAGCCGCCGACTAGCTGGGGTCGACGAGCAGTACTTC.

The V and J genes are TRBV29-1 and TRBJ2-5, with D possibly matching TRBD2 (6 bases). Germline V lookup: CDR1 SQVTM, CDR2 ANQGSEA. V lost 1 base and J lost 2, with 11 bases in between. The CDR3 consists of 14 residues. The CDR3: CSVEVAGRQETQYF. The CDR3 nucleotides are TGCAGCGTTGAAGTGGCAGGGAGGCAAGAGACCCAGTACTTC.

This clonotype turned up a few times. The V and J genes are TRBV18 and TRBJ2-6; D not certain. The V end was cut by 8 bases, the J end by 0 bases, with 17 bases between. This CDR3 has 17 residues. The germline V gene has CDR1 KGHSH and CDR2 LQKENI. CDR3 nucleotide sequence: TGTGCCAGCGGAGAGTCATGGGGATACTCTGGGGCCAACGTCCTGACTTTC. This translates into CASGESWGYSGANVLTF.

This clonotype was observed a few times. The chain joins TRBV7-8 to TRBJ2-2, with 10 nucleotides matching TRBD1. The ends lost 4 bases at V and 6 bases at J; junction bases unmatched: 8. The CDR3 extends over 16 amino acids. Germline CDR1 reads SGHVS; CDR2 reads FQNEAQ. Here the CDR3 reads CASSSQDRGVAGELFF. CDR3 coding DNA: TGTGCCAGCAGCTCCCAGGACAGGGGGGTGGCCGGGGAGCTGTTTTTT.